These 3 T cell receptor beta chains share one sample of origin, sequenced in a study of CD8 T cells in ankylosing spondylitis (dated 2017 in TCRdb). The research as a whole found: Blood from ankylosing spondylitis patients appeared to be characterized by a TCR beta motif made up of under ten highly homologous amino acid variants.

These receptors have no identified antigens. Library creation used 5' RACE. The sequencer listed for this sample is Illumina HiSeq 2500. The public reads were reprocessed in TCRdb via fastp at Q25 and MiXCR, keeping in-frame beta chains. Under each unique CDR3 protein, matching rows form one entry showing the most common genes and DNA. The table for this sample lists 200,000 to 250,000 distinct CDR3 sequences; around 18% of them were counted only once. The ten largest clones capture roughly 43% of the sample. The sample taken for sequencing was blood, either unsorted or a sorted T cell fraction (not recorded which). Source of these receptors: a male donor with ankylosing spondylitis.

The chain uses TRBV4-1 and TRBJ2-5; D is possibly TRBD2 (5 bases). Trimming removed 1 base at V and 2 bases at J, with 17 bases between. CDR1 is MGHRA and CDR2 is YSYEKL in the germline V gene. The CDR3 runs to 17 residues. CDR3 bases: TGCGCCAGCAGCCAAGGGGCCCCGGGGAGCTTTCAAGAGACCCAGTACTTC. Translating it yields CASSQGAPGSFQETQYF.

The chain uses TRBV5-4 and TRBJ1-2, with TRBD1 identical over 7 bases. The V and J ends lost 4 bases and 4 bases, in that order; junction bases with no gene match: 4. CDR3 size: 13 residues. The germline CDR1 and CDR2 sequences are SGHNT and YYREEE (reference sequence). The CDR3 DNA follows: TGTGCCAGCAGCAACCGGGACAGCTATGGCTACACCTTC. This sequence encodes CASSNRDSYGYTF.

This clonotype was seen only a few times. The V gene is TRBV24-1, the J gene TRBJ2-5, with TRBD1 matching over 8 bases. The V and J ends lost 4 bases and 3 bases, in that order; junction bases with no gene match: 3. The CDR3 spans 14 residues. The germline V gene has CDR1 KGHDR and CDR2 SFDVKD. Here the CDR3 reads CATSDQGQEETQYF. CDR3 in DNA: TGTGCCACCAGTGACCAGGGACAGGAAGAGACCCAGTACTTC.